Below are 4 T cell receptor beta chains sequenced from a single sample in a study of blood T cell repertoires in COVID-19. Method: immunoSEQ multiplex PCR; TCRdb's copy keeps in-frame clones and lacks some. The table has 85,000 to 95,000 clones, under 95% seen once; the top ten hold approximately 4.1%. Sequenced: peripheral blood. The receptors derive from a woman between 50 and 59 years old in a cohort sampled during active COVID-19.

Concerning this clone itself: A read error may account for a junction end that differs from germline. The CDR3 protein is CASSLGALGTGGSPLHF. The CDR3 DNA is TGTGCTAGCAGCTTAGGAGCGTTAGGGACAGGGGGTTCACCCCTCCACTTT. The V gene is TRBV7-7, the J gene TRBJ1-6, with 11 positions matching TRBD1. Per germline, CDR1 SSHAT and CDR2 FNYEAQ (reference sequence). CDR3 length: 17 residues.

The chain links TRBV19 to TRBJ2-1; 10 positions match TRBD2. V lost 10 bases and J lost 6; bases outside the gene matches: 12. The CDR3 spans 15 residues. Germline V CDR1 and CDR2: LNHDA, SQIVND (reference sequence). CDR3 sequence reads: CATHQQRGGINEQFF. The CDR3, as DNA: TGTGCCACCCATCAACAGCGGGGGGGCATCAATGAGCAGTTCTTC.

The chain has TRBV2 and TRBJ2-3, with D possibly being TRBD1 (6 bases). The CDR3 runs to 15 residues. Per the germline V gene, CDR1 is SNHLY and CDR2 is FYNNEI. Trimming took 4 bases from V and 2 from J, leaving 13 bases between them. The CDR3 loop reads CASSAGAKVTDTQYF. DNA of the CDR3: TGTGCCAGCAGTGCAGGGGCTAAGGTCACAGATACGCAGTATTTT.

V is TRBV5-1 and J is TRBJ2-1; 9 bases align to TRBD1. This CDR3 region has 14 residues. The ends lost 5 bases at V and 6 bases at J; junction bases unmatched: 6. Germline V CDR1 and CDR2: SGHRS, YFSETQ. The CDR3, as DNA: TGCGCCAGCAGAACCGGGACAGGGACCAATGAGCAGTTCTTC. Protein product: CASRTGTGTNEQFF.